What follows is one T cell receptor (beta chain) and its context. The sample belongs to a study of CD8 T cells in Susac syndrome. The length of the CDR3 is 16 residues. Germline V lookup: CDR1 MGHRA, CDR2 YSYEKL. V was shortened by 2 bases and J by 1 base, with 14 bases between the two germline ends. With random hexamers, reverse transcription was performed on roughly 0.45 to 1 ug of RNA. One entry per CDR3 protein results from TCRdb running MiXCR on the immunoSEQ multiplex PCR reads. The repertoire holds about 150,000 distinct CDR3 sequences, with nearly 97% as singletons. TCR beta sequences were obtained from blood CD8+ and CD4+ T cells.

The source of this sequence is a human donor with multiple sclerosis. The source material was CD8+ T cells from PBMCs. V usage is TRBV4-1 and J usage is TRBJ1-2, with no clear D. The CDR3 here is CASSQLPERGNYGYTF. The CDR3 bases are TGCGCCAGCAGCCAATTGCCAGAGCGGGGTAACTATGGCTACACCTTC.